These T cell receptor beta chains were read from a single sample in a study of beta chain features in type 1 diabetes. Data came from immunoSEQ multiplex PCR; TCRdb stores just in-frame clones and leaves some out. The sample has approximately 470,000 clones; about 30% are singletons. The sequencing input was naive CD4+ T cells from blood. The receptors derive from a man between 18 and 29 years old in good health. Both conserved end residues are trimmed from each CDR3. The order of the fields is J gene, V gene, CDR3 protein.

j_gene: TRBJ1-1; v_gene: TRBV7-2; CDR3aa: ASSLPRTGMNTEAF
j_gene: TRBJ2-7; v_gene: TRBV14; CDR3aa: ASSLLTDSYEQY
j_gene: TRBJ2-1; v_gene: TRBV18; CDR3aa: ASSLGTSDNEQF
j_gene: TRBJ2-1; v_gene: TRBV6-5; CDR3aa: ASSYRGVYNEQF
j_gene: -; v_gene: TRBV15; CDR3aa: ATRTGLHRYEQY
j_gene: TRBJ2-1; v_gene: TRBV5-4; CDR3aa: ASSSHAGGNEQF
j_gene: TRBJ1-5; v_gene: TRBV7-2; CDR3aa: ASSLVGPQH
j_gene: TRBJ2-7; v_gene: TRBV4-3; CDR3aa: ASSQGGRGGSEQY
j_gene: TRBJ2-5; v_gene: TRBV18; CDR3aa: ASSSGLEETQY
j_gene: TRBJ2-5; v_gene: TRBV5-1; CDR3aa: ASGEGRQGATQY
j_gene: TRBJ2-1; v_gene: TRBV7-9; CDR3aa: ASSPRGEEGNEQF
j_gene: TRBJ2-3; v_gene: TRBV5-1; CDR3aa: ASSLAGMDTQY
j_gene: TRBJ2-5; v_gene: TRBV4-2; CDR3aa: ASSQVGDSEETQY
j_gene: TRBJ2-1; v_gene: TRBV5-4; CDR3aa: ASSLGTSGTINEQF
j_gene: TRBJ2-3; v_gene: TRBV28; CDR3aa: ASRLRAQGGTQY
j_gene: TRBJ2-7; v_gene: TRBV2; CDR3aa: ASSLLSGTGGYEQY
j_gene: TRBJ2-5; v_gene: TRBV4-2; CDR3aa: ASSQGGSGTQETQY
j_gene: TRBJ2-5; v_gene: TRBV9; CDR3aa: ASSQRAGETQY
j_gene: TRBJ2-2; v_gene: TRBV2; CDR3aa: ASSTGANTGELF
j_gene: TRBJ2-3; v_gene: TRBV30; CDR3aa: AWSVPSGSADTQY
j_gene: TRBJ1-3; v_gene: TRBV30; CDR3aa: ACLNQGSGNTIY